The clone carrying this TCR beta chain appeared many times. Its antigen is still unknown. This sample was taken from a study of T cell repertoires in cytomegalovirus infection. Study findings and constraints: The study found HLA-C-restricted CMV-specific TCR beta clonotypes dominating the ex vivo response.

From the reads, TCRdb called clonotypes with MiXCR, one entry per CDR3 protein. The sample lists around 260,000 distinct CDR3 sequences, under 30% occurring once. Sequenced: PBMCs. This TCR came from a human donor in good health (CMV status not recorded). Some clones in this sample may be carry-over from other donors' samples.

In DNA, the CDR3 is TGTGCCAGCACTCTGTGGGCGGGAGCAAGCAATGAGCAGTTCTTC. It specifies CASTLWAGASNEQFF. This chain connects TRBV7-2 to TRBJ2-1, with 7 bases identical to TRBD2. Germline V gene data show CDR1 as SGHTA and CDR2 as FQGNSA. This CDR3 is 15 amino acids long. Trimming cost V 7 bases and J 6 bases; bases outside gene matches: 12.